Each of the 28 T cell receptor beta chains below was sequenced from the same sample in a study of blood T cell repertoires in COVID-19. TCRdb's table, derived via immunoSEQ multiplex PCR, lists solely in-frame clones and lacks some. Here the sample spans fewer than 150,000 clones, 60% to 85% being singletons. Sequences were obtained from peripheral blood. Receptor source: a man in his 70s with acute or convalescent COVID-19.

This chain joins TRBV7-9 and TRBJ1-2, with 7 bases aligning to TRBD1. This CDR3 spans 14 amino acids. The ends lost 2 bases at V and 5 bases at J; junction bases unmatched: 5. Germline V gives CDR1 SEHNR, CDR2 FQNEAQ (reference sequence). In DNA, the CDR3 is TGTGCCAGCAGCTTAACCACAGGGGAATATGGCTACACCTTC. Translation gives CASSLTTGEYGYTF.

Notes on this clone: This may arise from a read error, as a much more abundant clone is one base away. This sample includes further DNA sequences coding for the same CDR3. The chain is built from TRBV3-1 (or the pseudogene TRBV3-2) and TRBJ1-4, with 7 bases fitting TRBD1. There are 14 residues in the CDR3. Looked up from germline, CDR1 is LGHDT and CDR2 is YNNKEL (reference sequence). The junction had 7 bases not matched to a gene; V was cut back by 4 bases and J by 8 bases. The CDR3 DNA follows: TGTGCCAGCAGCCCCACAGGGGCCGGGGAAAAACTGTTTTTT. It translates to CASSPTGAGEKLFF.

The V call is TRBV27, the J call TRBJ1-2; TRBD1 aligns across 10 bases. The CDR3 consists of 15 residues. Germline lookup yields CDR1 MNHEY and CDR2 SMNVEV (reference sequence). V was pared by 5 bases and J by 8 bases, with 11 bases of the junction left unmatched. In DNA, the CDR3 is TGTGCCAGCAGTCTCGGACAGGGGGAGGTCACGGGCTACACCTTC. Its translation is CASSLGQGEVTGYTF.

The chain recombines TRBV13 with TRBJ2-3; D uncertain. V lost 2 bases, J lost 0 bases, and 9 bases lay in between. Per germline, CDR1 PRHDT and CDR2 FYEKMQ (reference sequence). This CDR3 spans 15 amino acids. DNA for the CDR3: TGTGCCAGCAGCTTAATGCGGTCTAGCACAGATACGCAGTATTTT. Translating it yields CASSLMRSSTDTQYF.

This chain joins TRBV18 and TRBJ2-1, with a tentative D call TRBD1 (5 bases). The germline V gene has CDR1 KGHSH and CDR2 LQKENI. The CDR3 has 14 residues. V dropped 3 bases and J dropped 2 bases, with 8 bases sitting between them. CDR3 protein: CASSPLDTYNEQFF. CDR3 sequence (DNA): TGTGCCAGCTCACCTTTGGACACCTACAATGAGCAGTTCTTC.

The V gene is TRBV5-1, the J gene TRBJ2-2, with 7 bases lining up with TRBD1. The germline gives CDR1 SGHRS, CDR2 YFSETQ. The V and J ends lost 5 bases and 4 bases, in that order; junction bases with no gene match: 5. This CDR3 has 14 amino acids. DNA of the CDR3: TGCGCCAGCAGGGAGACAGGGTCCACCGGGGAGCTGTTTTTT. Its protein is CASRETGSTGELFF.

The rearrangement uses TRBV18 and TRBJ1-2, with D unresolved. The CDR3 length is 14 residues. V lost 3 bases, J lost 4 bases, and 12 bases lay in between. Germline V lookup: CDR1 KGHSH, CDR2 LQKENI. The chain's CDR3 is CASSPLREVYGYTF. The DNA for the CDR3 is TGTGCCAGCTCACCCCTACGGGAGGTCTATGGCTACACCTTC. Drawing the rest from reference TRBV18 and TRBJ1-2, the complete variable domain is NAGVMQNPRHLVRRRGQEARLRCSPMKGHSHVYWYRQLPEEGLKFMVYLQKENIIDESGMPKERFSAEFPKEGPSILRIQQVVRGDSAAYFCASSPLREVYGYTFGSGTRLTVV.

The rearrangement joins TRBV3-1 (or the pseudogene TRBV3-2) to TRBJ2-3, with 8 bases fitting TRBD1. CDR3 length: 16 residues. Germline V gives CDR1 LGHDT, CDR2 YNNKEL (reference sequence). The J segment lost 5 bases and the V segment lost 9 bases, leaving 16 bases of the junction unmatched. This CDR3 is CASPMGLRGLGDTQYF. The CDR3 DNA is TGTGCCAGTCCTATGGGACTCAGGGGGCTGGGAGATACGCAGTATTTT.

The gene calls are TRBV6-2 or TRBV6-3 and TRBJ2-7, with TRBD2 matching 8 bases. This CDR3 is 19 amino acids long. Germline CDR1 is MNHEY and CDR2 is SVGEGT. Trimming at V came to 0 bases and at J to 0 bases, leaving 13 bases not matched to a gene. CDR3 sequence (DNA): TGTGCCAGCAGTTACTCGACCCTAGCGGGCCAGATTAGCTCCTACGAGCAGTACTTC. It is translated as CASSYSTLAGQISSYEQYF.

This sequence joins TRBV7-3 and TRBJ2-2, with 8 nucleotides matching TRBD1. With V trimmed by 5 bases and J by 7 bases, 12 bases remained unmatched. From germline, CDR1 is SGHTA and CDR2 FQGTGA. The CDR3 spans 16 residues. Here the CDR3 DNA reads TGTGCCAGCAGCCCAAGGGACAGGAGGGCCGGCGGGGAGCTGTTTTTT. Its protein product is CASSPRDRRAGGELFF. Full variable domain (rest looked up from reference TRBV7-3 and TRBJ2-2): GAGVSQTPSNKVTEKGKYVELRCDPISGHTALYWYRQSLGQGPEFLIYFQGTGAADDSGLPNDRFFAVRPEGSVSTLKIQRTERGDSAVYLCASSPRDRRAGGELFFGEGSRLTVL.

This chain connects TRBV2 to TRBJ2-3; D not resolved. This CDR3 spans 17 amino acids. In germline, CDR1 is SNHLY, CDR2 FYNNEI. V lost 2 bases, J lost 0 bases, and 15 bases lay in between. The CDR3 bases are TGTGCCAGCAGTGAAAGGAGAAAAGGAGAGAGCACAGATACGCAGTATTTT. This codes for CASSERRKGESTDTQYF.

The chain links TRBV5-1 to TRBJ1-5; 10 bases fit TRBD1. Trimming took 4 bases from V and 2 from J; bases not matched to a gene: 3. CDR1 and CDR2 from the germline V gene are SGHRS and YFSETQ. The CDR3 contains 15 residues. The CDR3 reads CASSDGTGGNQPQHF. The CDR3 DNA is TGCGCCAGCAGCGACGGGACAGGGGGCAATCAGCCCCAGCATTTT. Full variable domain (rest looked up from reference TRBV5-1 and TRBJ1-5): KAGVTQTPRYLIKTRGQQVTLSCSPISGHRSVSWYQQTPGQGLQFLFEYFSETQRNKGNFPGRFSGRQFSNSRSEMNVSTLELGDSALYLCASSDGTGGNQPQHFGDGTRLSIL.

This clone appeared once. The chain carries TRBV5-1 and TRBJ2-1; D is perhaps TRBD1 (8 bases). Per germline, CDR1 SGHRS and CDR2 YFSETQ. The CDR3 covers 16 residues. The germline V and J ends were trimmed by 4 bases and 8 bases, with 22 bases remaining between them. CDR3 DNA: TGCGCCAGCAGCCCCTACCCGAACAGGGGGAGGGATGAGCAGTTCTTC. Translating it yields CASSPYPNRGRDEQFF.

This CDR3 is CASSLTSSGASYNEQFF. The CDR3 DNA follows: TGTGCCAGCAGCTTAACGTCTAGCGGGGCCTCCTACAATGAGCAGTTCTTC. The chain joins TRBV7-8 to TRBJ2-1, with TRBD2 identical over 9 bases. The CDR3 totals 17 residues. The V segment lost 2 bases and the J segment 0 bases; nucleotides outside the gene matches: 5. The germline gives CDR1 SGHVS, CDR2 FQNEAQ.

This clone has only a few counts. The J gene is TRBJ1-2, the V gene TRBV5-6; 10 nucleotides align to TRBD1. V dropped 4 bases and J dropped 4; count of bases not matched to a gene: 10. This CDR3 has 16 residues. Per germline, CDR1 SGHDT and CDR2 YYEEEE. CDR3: CASSRFRDRGAYGYTF. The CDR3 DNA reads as TGTGCCAGCAGCCGGTTCCGGGACAGGGGTGCCTATGGCTACACCTTC. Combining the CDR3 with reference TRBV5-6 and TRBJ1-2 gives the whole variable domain DAGVTQSPTHLIKTRGQQVTLRCSPKSGHDTVSWYQQALGQGPQFIFQYYEEEERQRGNFPDRFSGHQFPNYSSELNVNALLLGDSALYLCASSRFRDRGAYGYTFGSGTRLTVV.

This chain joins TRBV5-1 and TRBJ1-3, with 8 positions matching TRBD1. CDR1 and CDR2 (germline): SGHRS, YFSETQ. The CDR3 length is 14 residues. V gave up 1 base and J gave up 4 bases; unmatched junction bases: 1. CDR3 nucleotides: TGCGCCAGCAGCTTGCAGGGGGCCGGAAACACCATATATTTT. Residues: CASSLQGAGNTIYF.

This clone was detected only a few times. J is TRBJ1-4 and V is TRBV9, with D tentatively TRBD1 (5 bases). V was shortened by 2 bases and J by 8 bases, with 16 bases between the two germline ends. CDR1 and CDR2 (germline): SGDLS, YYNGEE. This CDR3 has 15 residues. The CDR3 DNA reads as TGTGCCAGCAGCGTTGGTGAAGGGGCTCGCGAAAAACTGTTTTTT. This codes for CASSVGEGAREKLFF.

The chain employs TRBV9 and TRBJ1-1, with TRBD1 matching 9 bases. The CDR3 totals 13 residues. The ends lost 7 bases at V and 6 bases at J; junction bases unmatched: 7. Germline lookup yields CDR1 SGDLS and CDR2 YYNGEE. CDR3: CASGGQGRAEAFF. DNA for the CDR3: TGTGCCAGCGGTGGACAGGGGAGGGCTGAAGCTTTCTTT.

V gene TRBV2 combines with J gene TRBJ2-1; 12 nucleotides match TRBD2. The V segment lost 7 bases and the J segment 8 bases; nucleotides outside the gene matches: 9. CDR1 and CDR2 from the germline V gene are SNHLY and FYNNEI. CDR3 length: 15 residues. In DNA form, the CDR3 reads TGTGCCAGCACCCTCTCTAGCGGGGGGGGCCATGAGCAGTTCTTC. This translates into CASTLSSGGGHEQFF.

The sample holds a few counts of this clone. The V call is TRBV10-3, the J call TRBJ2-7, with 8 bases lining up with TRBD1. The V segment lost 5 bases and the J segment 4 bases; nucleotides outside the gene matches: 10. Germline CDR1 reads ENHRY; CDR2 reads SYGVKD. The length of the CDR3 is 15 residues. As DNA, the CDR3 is TGTGCCATCAGTAATCAGGGGGCACTTGGGTACGAGCAGTACTTC. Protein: CAISNQGALGYEQYF.

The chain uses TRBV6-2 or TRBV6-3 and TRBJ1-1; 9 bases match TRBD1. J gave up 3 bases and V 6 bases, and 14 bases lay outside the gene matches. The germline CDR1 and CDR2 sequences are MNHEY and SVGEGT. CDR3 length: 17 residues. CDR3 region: CASSIGTGFDWDTEAFF. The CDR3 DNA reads TGTGCCAGCAGCATCGGGACAGGGTTTGATTGGGACACTGAAGCTTTCTTT.

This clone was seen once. CDR3 loop: CASSETASNQPQHF. For the CDR3, the DNA is TGTGCCAGCAGCGAGACAGCAAGCAATCAGCCCCAGCATTTT. The J gene is TRBJ1-5, the V gene TRBV9, with D maybe TRBD1 (5 bases). V was shortened by 3 bases and J by 1 base, with 8 bases between the two germline ends. CDR1 is SGDLS and CDR2 is YYNGEE in the germline V gene. The CDR3 extends over 14 amino acids.

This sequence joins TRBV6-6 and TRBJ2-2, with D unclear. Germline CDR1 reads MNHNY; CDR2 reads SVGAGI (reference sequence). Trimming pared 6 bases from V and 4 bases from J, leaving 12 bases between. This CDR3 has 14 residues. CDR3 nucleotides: TGTGCCAGCAGACCCCCCTACGGCACCGGGGAGCTGTTTTTT. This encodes CASRPPYGTGELFF.

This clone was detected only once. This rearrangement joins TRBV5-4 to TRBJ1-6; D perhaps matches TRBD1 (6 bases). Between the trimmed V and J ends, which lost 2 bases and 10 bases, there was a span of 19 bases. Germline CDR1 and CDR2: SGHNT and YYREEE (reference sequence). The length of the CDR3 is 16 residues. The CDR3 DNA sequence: TGTGCCAGCAGCTTCTTACCGGGACAAACCCCCTCACCCCTCCACTTT. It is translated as CASSFLPGQTPSPLHF.

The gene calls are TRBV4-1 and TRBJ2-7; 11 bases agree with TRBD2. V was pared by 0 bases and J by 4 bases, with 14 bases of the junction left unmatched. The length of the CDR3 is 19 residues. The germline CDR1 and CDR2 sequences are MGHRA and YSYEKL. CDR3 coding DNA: TGCGCCAGCAGCCAAGATGGCGGGGTAGCGGGGGGGCCGAAGTACGAGCAGTACTTC. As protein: CASSQDGGVAGGPKYEQYF.

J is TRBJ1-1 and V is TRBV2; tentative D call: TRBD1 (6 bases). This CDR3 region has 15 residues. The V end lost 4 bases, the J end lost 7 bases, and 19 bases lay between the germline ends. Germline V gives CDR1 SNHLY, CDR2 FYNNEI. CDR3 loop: CASSGDRGGGGEAFF. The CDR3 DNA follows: TGTGCCAGCAGTGGGGACCGAGGGGGAGGGGGTGAAGCTTTCTTT.

The CDR3 DNA is TGTGCCAGCAGCCAAGGCGGGGCTGAAAAACTGTTTTTT. Translated: CASSQGGAEKLFF. V gene TRBV14 combines with J gene TRBJ1-4; TRBD1 might be the D (5 bases). The CDR3 sequence is 13 residues long. Per germline, CDR1 SGHDN and CDR2 FVKESK. Trimming stripped 1 base from V and 7 bases from J, with 7 bases between.

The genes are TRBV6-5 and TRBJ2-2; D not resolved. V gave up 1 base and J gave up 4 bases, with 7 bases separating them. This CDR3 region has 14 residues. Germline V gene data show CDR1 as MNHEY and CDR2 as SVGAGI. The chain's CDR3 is CASSYFRSTGELFF. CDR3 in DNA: TGTGCCAGCAGTTACTTTCGTTCCACCGGGGAGCTGTTTTTT.